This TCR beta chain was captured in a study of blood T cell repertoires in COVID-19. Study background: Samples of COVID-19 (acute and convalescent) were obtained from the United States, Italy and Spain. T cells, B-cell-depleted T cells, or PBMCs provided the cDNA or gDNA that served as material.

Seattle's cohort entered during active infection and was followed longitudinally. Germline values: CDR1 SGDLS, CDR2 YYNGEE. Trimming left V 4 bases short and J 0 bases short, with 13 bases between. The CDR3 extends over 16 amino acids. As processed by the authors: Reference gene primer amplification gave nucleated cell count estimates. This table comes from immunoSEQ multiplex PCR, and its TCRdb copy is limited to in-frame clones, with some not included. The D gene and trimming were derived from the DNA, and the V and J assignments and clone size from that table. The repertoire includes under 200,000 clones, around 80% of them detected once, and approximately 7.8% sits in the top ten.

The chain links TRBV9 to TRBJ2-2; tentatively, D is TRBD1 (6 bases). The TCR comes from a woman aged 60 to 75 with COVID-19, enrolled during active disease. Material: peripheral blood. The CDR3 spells CASSPRDTANTGELFF. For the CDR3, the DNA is TGTGCCAGCAGCCCCCGGGACACCGCGAACACCGGGGAGCTGTTTTTT. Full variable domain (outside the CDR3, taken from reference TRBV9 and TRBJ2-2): DSGVTQTPKHLITATGQRVTLRCSPRSGDLSVYWYQQSLDQGLQFLIQYYNGEERAKGNILERFSAQQFPDLHSELNLSSLELGDSALYFCASSPRDTANTGELFFGEGSRLTVL.